This T cell receptor (beta chain) is drawn from a study of cytomegalovirus exposure and HLA in healthy donors. PCR employed 60 Vbeta and 13 Jbeta primers. Some clones are missing from TCRdb's copy, which holds only in-frame ones; the method was immunoSEQ multiplex PCR. The sample lists 90,000 to 130,000 clones; about 79% were seen once. The germline gives CDR1 SGHAT, CDR2 FQNNGV. This CDR3 contains 16 residues. V was clipped by 5 bases and J by 2 bases, with 13 bases between them. This TCR was recovered from a woman under 30 in good health and CMV-seropositive. Sequenced sample: PBMCs. V is TRBV11-2 and J is TRBJ2-6; no definite D call. The CDR3 sequence is CASSPNSAAGANVLTF. CDR3 coding DNA: TGTGCCAGCAGCCCCAATTCCGCAGCTGGGGCCAACGTCCTGACTTTC.